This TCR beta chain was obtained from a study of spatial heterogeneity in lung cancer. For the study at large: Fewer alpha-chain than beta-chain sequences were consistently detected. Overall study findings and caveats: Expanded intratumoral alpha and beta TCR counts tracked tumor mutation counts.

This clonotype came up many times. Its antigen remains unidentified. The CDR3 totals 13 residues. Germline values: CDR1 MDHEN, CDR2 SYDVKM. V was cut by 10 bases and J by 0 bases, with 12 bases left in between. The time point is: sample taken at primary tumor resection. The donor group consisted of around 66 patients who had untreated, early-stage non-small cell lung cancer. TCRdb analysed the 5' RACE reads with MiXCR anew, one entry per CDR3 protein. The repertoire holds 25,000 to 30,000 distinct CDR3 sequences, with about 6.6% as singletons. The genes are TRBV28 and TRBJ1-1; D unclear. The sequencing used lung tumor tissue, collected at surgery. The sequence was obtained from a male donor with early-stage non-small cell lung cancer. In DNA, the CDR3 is TGTGCCACCCATAAACTATTGAACACTGAAGCTTTCTTT. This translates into CATHKLLNTEAFF. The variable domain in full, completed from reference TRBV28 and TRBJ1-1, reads DVKVTQSSRYLVKRTGEKVFLECVQDMDHENMFWYRQDPGLGLRLIYFSYDVKMKEKGDIPEGYSVSREKKERFSLILESASTNQTSMYLCATHKLLNTEAFFGQGTRLTVV.